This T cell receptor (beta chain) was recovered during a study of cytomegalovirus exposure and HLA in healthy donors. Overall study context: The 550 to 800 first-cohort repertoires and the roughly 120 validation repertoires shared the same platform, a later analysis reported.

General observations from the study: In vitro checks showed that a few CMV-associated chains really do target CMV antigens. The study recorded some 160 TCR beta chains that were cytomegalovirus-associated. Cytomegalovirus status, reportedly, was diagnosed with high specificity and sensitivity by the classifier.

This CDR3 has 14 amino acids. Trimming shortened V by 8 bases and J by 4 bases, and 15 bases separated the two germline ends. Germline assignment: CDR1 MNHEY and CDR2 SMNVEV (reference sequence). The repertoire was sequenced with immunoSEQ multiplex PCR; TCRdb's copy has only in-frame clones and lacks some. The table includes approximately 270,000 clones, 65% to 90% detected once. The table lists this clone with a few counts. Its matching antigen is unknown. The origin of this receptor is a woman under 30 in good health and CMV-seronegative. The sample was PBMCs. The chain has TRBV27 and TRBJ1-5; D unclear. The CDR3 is CASRGWAGNQPQHF. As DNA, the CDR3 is TGTGCCAGCCGCGGGTGGGCGGGTAATCAGCCCCAGCATTTT.